The text below deals with one TCR beta chain. Sorted subsets were amplified in replicate PCRs using around 0.2 ug DNA, 32,000 or so T cell genomes. In the authors' methods: Sequence data from immunoSEQ were junction-only and lacked quality scores; consequently, filtering differed. Generated by immunoSEQ multiplex PCR, the TCRdb table keeps only in-frame clones and is missing some. Clonal size and the V and J genes are those of that table, whereas D and trimming came from the DNA. The table lists roughly 1.5 million clones, around 98% of them singletons, with roughly 0.42% in the top ten. This sample is drawn from a study of shared clonotypes between healthy human individuals. Study at large: Three CD4 naive, three CD4 memory, two CD8 naive and one CD8 memory plate were used per donor.

Input material: naive CD4+ T cells sorted from blood. Indicated subset: CD45RA+ positively selected. The receptor's source is a man aged 30 to 39 in good health.

CDR3 nucleotides: TGTGCCAGCAGTGTGGGGGGAGAGGTTACTGAAGCTTTCTTT. Translation gives CASSVGGEVTEAFF. The V call is TRBV2, the J call TRBJ1-1, with D possibly being TRBD1 (5 bases). The germline CDR1 and CDR2 sequences are SNHLY and FYNNEI. The CDR3 extends over 14 amino acids. V gave up 4 bases and J gave up 5 bases, with 14 bases separating them.